The rows below give T cell receptor beta chains drawn from one sample of a study of blood T cell repertoires in COVID-19. The data were produced by immunoSEQ multiplex PCR, yet TCRdb's version contains in-frame clones alone and is incomplete. This sample carries about 190,000 clones, 70% to 85% of them seen once, and the ten largest clones take around 15%. Material: PBMCs or T cells enriched from blood (not recorded which). These receptors all come from a woman in her fifties or sixties who had recovered from COVID-19. CDR3s include the opening cysteine and the closing phenylalanine or tryptophan. A D gene is named only where the DNA matches it firmly.

v_gene: TRBV19; d_gene: -; len: 13; j_gene: TRBJ1-2; CDR3aa: CATRSRGKYGYTF
v_gene: TRBV11-2; d_gene: -; len: 13; j_gene: TRBJ2-7; CDR3aa: CASSPLDRNEQYF
v_gene: TRBV9; d_gene: TRBD1; len: 16; j_gene: TRBJ1-2; CDR3aa: CASSQDREQQNYGYTF
v_gene: TRBV15; d_gene: TRBD1; len: 19; j_gene: TRBJ1-2; CDR3aa: CATSGRRGTGQNTNYGYTF
v_gene: TRBV5-1; d_gene: -; len: 14; j_gene: TRBJ2-5; CDR3aa: CASSLGRESETQYF
v_gene: TRBV6-5; d_gene: -; len: 12; j_gene: TRBJ2-6; CDR3aa: CASSPYANVLTF
v_gene: TRBV7-9; d_gene: -; len: 13; j_gene: TRBJ2-1; CDR3aa: CASSLPGPNEQFF
v_gene: TRBV3-1/TRBV3-2; d_gene: -; len: 12; j_gene: TRBJ2-7; CDR3aa: CASSQRGYEQYF
v_gene: TRBV28; d_gene: TRBD2; len: 15; j_gene: TRBJ2-5; CDR3aa: CASSPGTKLQETQYF
v_gene: TRBV14; d_gene: -; len: 12; j_gene: TRBJ2-7; CDR3aa: CASSPTAFEQYF
v_gene: TRBV19; d_gene: TRBD1; len: 17; j_gene: TRBJ1-3; CDR3aa: CASSIARDSYPGNTIYF
v_gene: TRBV24-1; d_gene: -; len: 14; j_gene: TRBJ1-5; CDR3aa: CATSDRGSGQPQHF
v_gene: TRBV27; d_gene: TRBD2; len: 13; j_gene: TRBJ2-3; CDR3aa: CASTGLAMDTQYF
v_gene: TRBV5-5; d_gene: -; len: 16; j_gene: TRBJ2-7; CDR3aa: CASSLLDSSDGYEQYF
v_gene: TRBV9; d_gene: -; len: 12; j_gene: TRBJ1-2; CDR3aa: CASSVLAGGYTF
v_gene: TRBV9; d_gene: -; len: 19; j_gene: TRBJ1-2; CDR3aa: CASSVDPLRLQKTPFSYTF
v_gene: TRBV3-1/TRBV3-2; d_gene: -; len: 13; j_gene: TRBJ2-3; CDR3aa: CASSSEGGNTQYF
v_gene: TRBV6-2/TRBV6-3; d_gene: -; len: 14; j_gene: TRBJ2-1; CDR3aa: CASSFPQGPYEQFF
v_gene: TRBV28; d_gene: TRBD2; len: 15; j_gene: TRBJ2-2; CDR3aa: CASRPSGRAWGELFF
v_gene: TRBV28; d_gene: TRBD1; len: 14; j_gene: TRBJ2-3; CDR3aa: CASSSGGSADTQYF
v_gene: TRBV19; d_gene: -; len: 15; j_gene: TRBJ1-1; CDR3aa: CASRVNPPRNAEAFF